The source of this TCR beta chain is a study of metastatic and nonmetastatic thyroid tumors. The table lists this clone with a few counts. Its antigen is undetermined. MiXCR reprocessed the PCR reads for TCRdb. The sample holds about 11,000 clones, around 40% seen once. No treatment had been given to any patient before thyroid surgery. Findings and limits, study-wide: Reported TCR beta diversity, measured in blood and tumor, was significantly higher for malignant thyroid tumors than for benign nodules.

V gave up 4 bases and J gave up 7 bases; unmatched junction bases: 2. Germline V lookup: CDR1 LNHDA, CDR2 SQIVND (reference sequence). The CDR3 consists of 13 residues. This sequence originates from a female donor with papillary thyroid cancer or a benign thyroid nodule (not recorded which). Some clones in this sample may be carry-over from other donors' samples. The sequenced material came from tumor tissue. V usage is TRBV19 and J usage is TRBJ2-7; 12 nucleotides line up with TRBD2. CDR3: CASSTSGREEQYF. The CDR3 DNA is TGTGCCAGTAGTACTAGCGGGAGGGAAGAGCAGTACTTC.